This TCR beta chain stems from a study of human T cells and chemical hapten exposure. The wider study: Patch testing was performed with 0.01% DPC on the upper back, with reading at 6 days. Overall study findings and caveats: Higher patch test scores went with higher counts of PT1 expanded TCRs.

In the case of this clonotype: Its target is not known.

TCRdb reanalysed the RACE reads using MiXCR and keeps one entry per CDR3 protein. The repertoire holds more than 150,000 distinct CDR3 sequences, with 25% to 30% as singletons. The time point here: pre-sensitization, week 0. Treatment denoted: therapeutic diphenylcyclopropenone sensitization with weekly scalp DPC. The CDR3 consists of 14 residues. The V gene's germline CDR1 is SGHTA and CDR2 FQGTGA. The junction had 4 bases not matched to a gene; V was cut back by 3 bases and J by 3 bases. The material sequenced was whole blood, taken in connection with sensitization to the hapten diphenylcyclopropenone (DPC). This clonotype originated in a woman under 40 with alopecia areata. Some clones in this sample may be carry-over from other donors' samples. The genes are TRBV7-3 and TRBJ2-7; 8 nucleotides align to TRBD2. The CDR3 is CASSLSSGDYEQYF. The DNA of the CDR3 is TGTGCCAGCAGCTTGAGTAGCGGGGACTACGAGCAGTACTTC.